The 9 T cell receptor beta chains in this list originate from one sample, sequenced in a study of CD8 T cells in Susac syndrome. RNA in amounts of roughly 0.45 to 1 ug was reverse transcribed with random hexamers. TCRdb reanalysed the immunoSEQ multiplex PCR reads using MiXCR and keeps one entry per CDR3 protein. The sample carries more than 90,000 distinct CDR3 sequences, approximately 93% recorded once. Specimen: CD4+ T cells from PBMCs. All receptors derive from a human donor with multiple sclerosis.

The chain recombines TRBV7-9 with TRBJ2-7; TRBD1 matches at 9 bases. V dropped 5 bases and J dropped 5; count of bases not matched to a gene: 22. The CDR3 is 19 amino acids. Looked up from germline, CDR1 is SEHNR and CDR2 is FQNEAQ (reference sequence). The CDR3 sequence is CASSLGQGRRGSGPNEQYF. The DNA for the CDR3 is TGTGCCAGCAGCCTTGGACAGGGGAGACGAGGTAGCGGCCCCAACGAGCAGTACTTC.

This chain links TRBV6-4 with TRBJ1-1; D is undetermined. Per the germline V gene, CDR1 is MRHNA and CDR2 is SNTAGT. Trimming took off 7 bases at V and 0 bases at J, with 15 bases between the two ends. The CDR3 runs 15 residues. CDR3 nucleotide sequence: TGTGCCAGCACCCAGTTTGCCGGGCTGAACACTGAAGCTTTCTTT. Translated, it gives CASTQFAGLNTEAFF.

The V call is TRBV2, the J call TRBJ2-1, with D maybe TRBD2 (6 bases). The V gene lost 4 bases and the J gene lost 9 bases, with 13 bases spanning the gap. The germline gives CDR1 SNHLY, CDR2 FYNNEI. The CDR3 covers 13 residues. CDR3 in amino acids: CASSVRSSGEQFF. DNA of the CDR3: TGTGCCAGCAGTGTCCGTAGTAGCGGTGAGCAGTTCTTC. The whole variable domain, filled in from reference TRBV2 and TRBJ2-1, reads EPEVTQTPSHQVTQMGQEVILRCVPISNHLYFYWYRQILGQKVEFLVSFYNNEISEKSEIFDDQFSVERPDGSNFTLKIRSTKLEDSAMYFCASSVRSSGEQFFGPGTRLTVL.

The chain joins TRBV5-1 to TRBJ2-2; tentative D call: TRBD1 (6 bases). The CDR3 has 16 amino acids. V was pared by 7 bases and J by 2 bases, with 18 bases between. CDR1 and CDR2 from the germline V gene are SGHRS and YFSETQ. This chain's CDR3 is CASVIGDKPNTGELFF. The DNA of the CDR3 is TGCGCCAGCGTCATAGGGGACAAGCCTAACACCGGGGAGCTGTTTTTT.

This clonotype came up a few times. The chain carries TRBV30 and TRBJ2-7; D is unresolved. CDR1 is GTSNPN and CDR2 is SVGIG in the germline V gene (reference sequence). This CDR3 is built from 11 residues. V dropped 0 bases and J dropped 6 bases, with 6 bases sitting between them. This chain's CDR3 is CAWSVKGEQYF. For the CDR3, the DNA is TGTGCCTGGAGTGTAAAAGGCGAGCAGTACTTC.

The V and J genes are TRBV20-1 and TRBJ2-7, with a tentative D call TRBD1 (6 bases). V was trimmed by 4 bases and J by 0 bases, leaving 13 bases between them. This CDR3 comprises 14 residues. CDR1 is DFQATT and CDR2 is SNEGSKA in the germline V gene (reference sequence). The CDR3 spells CSATGQTVSYEQYF. The CDR3 coding sequence is TGCAGTGCTACCGGACAGACAGTCTCCTACGAGCAGTACTTC.

The gene calls are TRBV9 and TRBJ1-5; D is ambiguous. The CDR3 sequence is 14 residues long. Germline V gives CDR1 SGDLS, CDR2 YYNGEE. V lost 0 bases and J lost 2, with 6 bases in between. The CDR3 here is CASSVAGGNQPQHF. In nucleotides, the CDR3 is TGTGCCAGCAGCGTAGCTGGGGGCAATCAGCCCCAGCATTTT.

The J gene is TRBJ2-6, the V gene TRBV20-1; D remains ambiguous. Looked up from germline, CDR1 is DFQATT and CDR2 is SNEGSKA (reference sequence). The germline V and J ends were trimmed by 7 bases and 2 bases, with 9 bases remaining between them. The CDR3 has 13 residues. CDR3: CSGMDPGANVLTF. The CDR3 bases are TGCAGTGGCATGGACCCTGGGGCCAACGTCCTGACTTTC.

The rearrangement uses TRBV29-1 and TRBJ1-6; D is perhaps TRBD1 (5 bases). This CDR3 contains 13 residues. V lost 6 bases and J 9 bases, leaving 15 bases between the germline ends. The germline gives CDR1 SQVTM, CDR2 ANQGSEA. The CDR3 loop reads CSVLPGLGSPLHF. The CDR3 bases are TGCAGCGTACTCCCGGGACTGGGTTCACCCCTCCACTTT.